This TCR beta chain was identified during a study of CD8+CD57+ T cells in acquired aplastic anemia. General study findings and limits: Patients were compared with controls for CD8+ Simpson's diversity, and no significant difference emerged. Between patients and controls, around 31 CD8+ CDR3 sequences were found in common.

Genomic DNA templated the TCR beta VDJ and CDR3 profiling. TCRdb re-analysed the reads in MiXCR, keeping a single row per CDR3 protein. This repertoire shows 170,000 or so distinct CDR3 sequences, more than 40% found once; its top ten account for more than 30%. The CDR3 totals 14 residues. V was pared by 8 bases and J by 3 bases, with 2 bases of the junction left unmatched. CDR1 and CDR2 from the germline V gene are KGHDR and SFDVKD. The sequenced patients had an expansion of CD8+CD57+ cells seen by flow cytometry. This clonotype has a handful of counts. No antigen is known for it. The sequence derives from a human donor with aplastic anemia. J is TRBJ2-2 and V is TRBV24-1; 10 bases align to TRBD1. Sequencing input: sorted CD4+, CD8+, or CD8+CD57+ T cells (not recorded which) from PBMCs. The CDR3 is CATIGTGDTGELFF. The CDR3 coding sequence is TGTGCCACCATTGGGACAGGGGACACCGGGGAGCTGTTTTTT.